Listed here are 25 T cell receptor beta chains from one sample, sequenced in a study of response to subunit inactivated influenza vaccine (dated by TCRdb to the late 2010s). Libraries were constructed by RT-PCR. The reads were generated on an Illumina HiSeq 2500. In-frame beta chains were kept once TCRdb had trimmed the public reads at Q25 with fastp and called clones with MiXCR. Rows with one shared CDR3 protein collapse into an entry with the most common genes and DNA. The sample table holds under 850,000 distinct CDR3 sequences, of which approximately 18% were seen once. The ten largest make up 9.5% to 13% of the sample. The sample consisted of PBMCs from blood, taken about 5 days after vaccination. These receptors were obtained from a man aged 45-60 years who received an inactivated influenza vaccine. Donor details come from another sample of the same person, matched by shared clones.

This clonotype has just a few counts. The chain links TRBV15 to TRBJ2-7; TRBD2 is a possible D gene (5 bases). Trimming removed 0 bases from V and 0 bases from J, with 12 bases in between. Germline assignment: CDR1 LNHNV and CDR2 YYDKDF (reference sequence). The CDR3 runs 16 residues. The CDR3 loop is CATSREYASGSYEQYF. The CDR3 bases are TGTGCCACCAGCAGAGAATATGCAAGCGGCTCCTACGAGCAGTACTTC.

This clonotype came up a few times. This chain links TRBV7-2 with TRBJ2-7; D unclear. Trimming took off 5 bases at V and 5 bases at J, with 10 bases between the two ends. Germline assignment: CDR1 SGHTA and CDR2 FQGNSA. The CDR3 extends over 12 amino acids. The CDR3: CASSRFPNEQYF. The CDR3, as DNA: TGTGCCAGCAGCAGATTCCCCAACGAGCAGTACTTC. The full variable domain, completed using reference TRBV7-2 and TRBJ2-7, is GAGVSQSPSNKVTEKGKDVELRCDPISGHTALYWYRQSLGQGLEFLIYFQGNSAPDKSGLPSDRFSAERTGGSVSTLTIQRTQQEDSAVYLCASSRFPNEQYFGPGTRLTVT.

The chain uses TRBV7-8 and TRBJ2-7; 10 nucleotides match TRBD1. CDR3 size: 17 residues. J gave up 7 bases and V 3 bases, and 15 bases lay outside the gene matches. Germline V lookup: CDR1 SGHVS, CDR2 FQNEAQ. The CDR3 sequence is CASSFRQGASGWGEQYF. The DNA of the CDR3 is TGTGCCAGCAGCTTCCGACAGGGGGCTAGCGGATGGGGAGAGCAGTACTTC. Drawing the rest from reference TRBV7-8 and TRBJ2-7, the complete variable domain is GAGVSQSPRYKVAKRGQDVALRCDPISGHVSLFWYQQALGQGPEFLTYFQNEAQLDKSGLPSDRFFAERPEGSVSTLKIQRTQQEDSAVYLCASSFRQGASGWGEQYFGPGTRLTVT.

This clonotype was detected a few times. CDR3 region: CASSGKESGANVLTF. DNA for the CDR3: TGCGCCAGCAGCGGGAAGGAGTCTGGGGCCAACGTCCTGACTTTC. The V and J genes are TRBV5-1 and TRBJ2-6; D gene uncertain. Trimming took 4 bases from V and 1 from J, leaving 9 bases between them. The CDR3 runs 15 residues. The germline gives CDR1 SGHRS, CDR2 YFSETQ. The variable domain in full, completed from reference TRBV5-1 and TRBJ2-6, reads KAGVTQTPRYLIKTRGQQVTLSCSPISGHRSVSWYQQTPGQGLQFLFEYFSETQRNKGNFPGRFSGRQFSNSRSEMNVSTLELGDSALYLCASSGKESGANVLTFGAGSRLTVL.

This clonotype turned up a few times. The chain couples TRBV6-2 or TRBV6-3 to TRBJ1-5; 8 nucleotides agree with TRBD1. Per the germline V gene, CDR1 is MNHEY and CDR2 is SVGEGT. The CDR3 length is 15 residues. The ends lost 2 bases at V and 7 bases at J; junction bases unmatched: 7. The CDR3 region is CASSYGQGRRQPQHF. DNA of the CDR3: TGTGCCAGCAGTTACGGACAGGGTAGGAGGCAGCCCCAGCATTTT.

V gene TRBV15 combines with J gene TRBJ2-3, with D uncertain. V was pared by 0 bases and J by 8 bases, with 6 bases between. The length of the CDR3 is 12 residues. Germline CDR1 is LNHNV and CDR2 is YYDKDF (reference sequence). As DNA, the CDR3 is TGTGCCACCAGCAGAGATAGGGTTACGCAGTATTTT. This translates into CATSRDRVTQYF.

This clonotype was observed many times. This chain joins TRBV7-3 and TRBJ2-1; perhaps TRBD2 as D (7 bases). This CDR3 has 12 amino acids. The germline V gene has CDR1 SGHTA and CDR2 FQGTGA. The ends were cut back, 3 bases at V and 9 bases at J, with 9 bases in the middle. CDR3 nucleotide sequence: TGTGCCAGCAGCTTGAGGGGGGGTGAGCAGTTCTTC. It translates to CASSLRGGEQFF.

This clonotype was observed many times. The rearrangement joins TRBV5-1 to TRBJ1-1; D unclear. Germline CDR1 is SGHRS and CDR2 is YFSETQ. This CDR3 spans 14 amino acids. Trimming took off 1 base at V and 1 base at J, with 8 bases between the two ends. The CDR3, as DNA: TGCGCCAGCAGCTTGAGGTTGAAGAACACTGAAGCTTTCTTT. Its protein product is CASSLRLKNTEAFF.

This clonotype showed up just a few times. V and J are TRBV20-1 and TRBJ1-6, with D maybe TRBD1 (6 bases). The length of the CDR3 is 15 residues. The germline V gene has CDR1 DFQATT and CDR2 SNEGSKA (reference sequence). V was cut by 3 bases and J by 5 bases, with 14 bases left in between. As DNA, the CDR3 is TGCAGTGCTAGGGACACGGGACACAATAATTCACCCCTCCACTTT. It translates to CSARDTGHNNSPLHF.

This clonotype has a single count. The V and J genes are TRBV5-6 and TRBJ2-5, with TRBD2 matching over 7 bases. CDR3 size: 14 residues. Germline assignment: CDR1 SGHDT and CDR2 YYEEEE. Trimming took 2 bases from V and 3 from J; bases not matched to a gene: 4. CDR3 DNA: TGTGCCAGCAGCTTCGGACTAGGGGAAGAGACCCAGTACTTC. Its translation: CASSFGLGEETQYF.

This clonotype showed up just a few times. This chain joins TRBV7-6 and TRBJ2-2, with 12 bases fitting TRBD2. This CDR3 is 17 amino acids long. The germline gives CDR1 SGHVS, CDR2 FNYEAQ. The trim removed 6 bases at V and 2 bases at J, leaving 7 bases unmatched. The CDR3 protein is CASSDRLAGDNTGELFF. The CDR3 coding sequence is TGTGCCAGCAGTGACCGACTAGCGGGAGATAACACCGGGGAGCTGTTTTTT.

This chain links TRBV9 with TRBJ2-2, with a possible D match to TRBD1 (5 bases). With 0 bases removed from V and 6 bases from J, the gap between germline ends came to 18 bases. The CDR3 is 17 residues long. The germline V gene encodes CDR1 SGDLS and CDR2 YYNGEE. CDR3 protein: CASSVDNVRASAGELFF. The CDR3 DNA sequence: TGTGCCAGCAGCGTAGATAATGTCAGGGCATCCGCCGGGGAGCTGTTTTTT.

The chain is built from TRBV20-1 and TRBJ1-2; no reliable D call. CDR1 and CDR2 from the germline V gene are DFQATT and SNEGSKA (reference sequence). CDR3 size: 14 residues. The V and J ends lost 0 bases and 0 bases respectively, with 8 bases between them. The CDR3 spells CSARDSTTNYGYTF. As DNA, the CDR3 is TGCAGTGCTAGAGACAGTACCACTAACTATGGCTACACCTTC.

The chain uses TRBV12-3 or TRBV12-4 and TRBJ1-1, with D possibly TRBD1 on 5 matching bases. V gave up 7 bases and J gave up 0 bases, with 12 bases separating them. The CDR3 has 14 amino acids. The DNA of the CDR3 is TGTGCCAGCACCTGGGGGGTGATGAACACTGAAGCTTTCTTT. Its protein product is CASTWGVMNTEAFF.

This clonotype was seen more than once but under ten times. V is TRBV6-2 or TRBV6-3 and J is TRBJ2-5, with no clear D. V gave up 6 bases and J gave up 0 bases, with 17 bases separating them. The CDR3 length is 16 residues. Germline-derived CDR1 and CDR2 are MNHEY and SVGEGT. The CDR3, as DNA: TGTGCCAGCAGCCAAGGCCGCGGTCTGTACCAAGAGACCCAGTACTTC. Translating gives CASSQGRGLYQETQYF.

This chain uses TRBV11-2 with TRBJ2-2, with a weak D call TRBD2 (6 bases). Germline CDR1 and CDR2: SGHAT and FQNNGV. CDR3 length: 15 residues. V lost 2 bases to trimming and J lost 6 bases, with 13 bases between them. The CDR3 DNA is TGTGCCAGCAGCTTAAGGAGGTCGGGAGCCGGGGAGCTGTTTTTT. Translated, it gives CASSLRRSGAGELFF.

Concerning this clonotype: One end of the junction does not line up with germline, which may come from a read error. This chain links TRBV7-9 with TRBJ2-7; no reliable D call. Germline CDR1 and CDR2: SEHNR and FQNEAQ (reference sequence). This CDR3 is built from 11 residues. The CDR3 sequence: CASSLDRRVDF. CDR3 nucleotide sequence: TGTGCCAGCAGCTTAGACCGACGCGTGGACTTC.

The chain couples TRBV28 to TRBJ2-7; 11 nucleotides agree with TRBD1. Germline V lookup: CDR1 MDHEN, CDR2 SYDVKM. The V gene end was trimmed by 5 bases and the J gene end by 6 bases; junction bases not matched to a gene: 12. The CDR3 consists of 16 residues. The CDR3 loop is CASSPMTGTGGLEQYF. The CDR3 nucleotides are TGTGCCAGCAGTCCAATGACCGGGACAGGGGGGCTCGAGCAGTACTTC.

The V and J genes are TRBV15 and TRBJ1-1; D call uncertain. From germline, CDR1 is LNHNV and CDR2 YYDKDF (reference sequence). The CDR3 spans 14 residues. The V and J ends lost 3 bases and 0 bases respectively, with 8 bases between them. The CDR3 reads CATSSRGLNTEAFF. CDR3 in DNA: TGTGCCACCAGCAGCAGAGGTTTGAACACTGAAGCTTTCTTT.

The CDR3 nucleotides read TGTGCCAGAAGCTTGGGGTTAGGTTTTTGCTACACCTTC. Translating gives CARSLGLGFCYTF. This chain connects TRBV5-3 to TRBJ1-2; no definite D call. TRBV5-3 is noted as an ORF with a role that remains uncertain. V dropped 0 bases and J dropped 9 bases, with 12 bases sitting between them. This CDR3 comprises 13 residues.

The rearrangement uses TRBV7-6 and TRBJ2-1; 10 bases align to TRBD2. With 6 bases clipped from V and 9 bases from J, the junction kept 8 bases outside the gene matches. Germline assignment: CDR1 SGHVS and CDR2 FNYEAQ. The CDR3 runs 14 residues. The CDR3 DNA is TGTGCCAGCAGTCCGTCTACTAGCGGGACTGAGCAGTTCTTC. This encodes CASSPSTSGTEQFF.

This clonotype was counted a few times. CDR3 DNA: TGCGCCAGCAGCCCTGATAGGGGACAGGGTAACACTGAAGCTTTCTTT. Protein: CASSPDRGQGNTEAFF. The genes are TRBV5-1 and TRBJ1-1; 9 bases agree with TRBD1. CDR3 size: 16 residues. With 4 bases clipped from V and 2 bases from J, the junction kept 9 bases outside the gene matches. Germline-derived CDR1 and CDR2 are SGHRS and YFSETQ.

The chain employs TRBV6-1 and TRBJ2-6; D remains ambiguous. Germline CDR1 MNHNS, CDR2 SASEGT. V lost 4 bases and J lost 7, with 5 bases in between. This CDR3 contains 12 residues. The CDR3 loop is CASSGHANVLTF. In nucleotides, the CDR3 is TGTGCCAGCAGTGGGCATGCCAACGTCCTGACTTTC.

The genes are TRBV7-9 and TRBJ2-1; a weak D match, TRBD1 (5 bases). There are 13 residues in the CDR3. Trimming pared 1 base from V and 10 bases from J, leaving 11 bases between. Germline lookup yields CDR1 SEHNR and CDR2 FQNEAQ (reference sequence). CDR3 amino acids: CASSLGADMEQFF. The CDR3 region has the DNA TGTGCCAGCAGCTTAGGTGCGGACATGGAGCAGTTCTTC. The full variable domain, rest sourced from reference TRBV7-9 and TRBJ2-1, is DTGVSQNPRHKITKRGQNVTFRCDPISEHNRLYWYRQTLGQGPEFLTYFQNEAQLEKSRLLSDRFSAERPKGSFSTLEIQRTEQGDSAMYLCASSLGADMEQFFGPGTRLTVL.

The chain has TRBV12-3 or TRBV12-4 and TRBJ1-5; TRBD1 aligns across 9 bases. The V gene end was trimmed by 1 base and the J gene end by 9 bases; junction bases not matched to a gene: 4. The CDR3 runs to 14 residues. The CDR3 nucleotides are TGTGCCAGCAGTTTAGGGACAGGGGTAGGGCCCCAGCATTTT. Protein: CASSLGTGVGPQHF.